This TCR beta chain was captured by sequencing in a study of OX40 agonist ivuxolimab in advanced cancers. Study context: Having had anti-PD-1, anti-PD-L1 or anti-CTLA-4 therapy before was allowed, and roughly 39% had some.

As regards this clone: Antigen: not known.

Libraries were prepared by immunoSEQ multiplex PCR; TCRdb keeps only in-frame clonotypes and omits some of them. The data show over 90,000 clones, roughly 95% seen once. Study-wide findings and caveats: Expansion of clones was among the lowest in partial responders at 0.1-3.0 mg/kg. Clonal expansion by week 6 occurred in CD4+ and CD8+ blood T cells (at 0.1 to 3.0 mg/kg). Among T cells, CD8+ cells averaged more expanded clones than CD4+ cells.

Germline lookup yields CDR1 SGDLS and CDR2 YYNGEE. This CDR3 spans 14 amino acids. The J segment lost 6 bases and the V segment lost 2 bases, leaving 7 bases of the junction unmatched. The TCR sequence derives from an adult with an advanced solid tumor such as melanoma, head and neck, liver or kidney cancer. The chain links TRBV9 to TRBJ1-2; 7 bases map to TRBD1. Sequenced here: CD4+ or CD8+ T cells sorted from blood, sampled in a trial of the OX40 agonist ivuxolimab. The CDR3 nucleotides are TGTGCCAGCAGCGTGACAGGGAGGGGCGATGGCTACACCTTC. Encoded protein: CASSVTGRGDGYTF.